This T cell receptor beta chain originates from a study of cytomegalovirus exposure and HLA in healthy donors. Primers included in the PCR were 60 Vbeta and 13 Jbeta primers. Using immunoSEQ multiplex PCR, the repertoire was profiled, and TCRdb retains in-frame clones only, with some absent. The repertoire holds about 190,000 clones, with 70% to 75% as singletons. In regard to this clone: Its matching antigen is unknown. Relative to the germline gene, one junction end is altered; a read error may explain this.

Germline V gene lookup returns CDR1 SGDLS and CDR2 YYNGEE. The CDR3 length is 16 residues. General study points: Earlier findings revealed that most TCR beta V segments proved productive either about 90% or about 30% of the time.

This chain connects TRBV9 to TRBJ2-1, with D perhaps TRBD2 (5 bases). The receptor was derived from a woman in her twenties or thirties in good health and CMV-seropositive. Source material: PBMCs. CDR3 in amino acids: CASSVVEDQPNNGQFF. The CDR3 DNA is TGTGCCAGCAGCGTAGTGGAGGACCAGCCGAACAATGGGCAGTTCTTC.